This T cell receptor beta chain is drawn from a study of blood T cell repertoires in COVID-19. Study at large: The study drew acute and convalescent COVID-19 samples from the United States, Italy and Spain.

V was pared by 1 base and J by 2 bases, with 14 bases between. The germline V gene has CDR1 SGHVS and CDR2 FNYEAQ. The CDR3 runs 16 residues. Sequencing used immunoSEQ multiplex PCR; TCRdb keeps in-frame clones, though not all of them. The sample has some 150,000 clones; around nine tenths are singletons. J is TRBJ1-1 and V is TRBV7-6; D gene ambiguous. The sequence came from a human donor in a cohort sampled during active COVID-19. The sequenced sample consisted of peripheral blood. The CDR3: CASSLGYSGINTEAFF. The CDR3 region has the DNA TGTGCCAGCAGCTTAGGTTATTCCGGGATAAACACTGAAGCTTTCTTT.